A single sample is the source of the 2 T cell receptor beta chains below, sequenced in a study of T cells in Graves' hyperthyroidism and ophthalmopathy. From RNA transcripts, TCR beta CDR3 regions were amplified. The HTBI primer set served for first-round RT-PCR of the TCR CDR3. TCRdb fed the multiplex PCR reads into MiXCR, producing one record per CDR3 protein. The sample includes around 690,000 distinct CDR3 sequences, roughly 17% of them seen just once. The sequenced sample was blood. The receptors derive from a man aged 50 to 59 with Graves' hyperthyroidism.

This clonotype was counted a few times. V and J are TRBV9 and TRBJ2-7; D unclear. The CDR3 runs to 15 residues. Trimming shortened V by 3 bases and J by 5 bases, and 18 bases separated the two germline ends. CDR1 SGDLS and CDR2 YYNGEE come from the germline V gene. CDR3 in DNA: TGTGCCAGCAGCGCCAATGAAAGGGTTTGGGACGAGCAGTACTTC. It encodes CASSANERVWDEQYF.

This clonotype occurred many times. The chain employs TRBV20-1 and TRBJ2-3, with 7 bases aligning to TRBD2. The CDR3 extends over 14 amino acids. Germline values: CDR1 DFQATT, CDR2 SNEGSKA (reference sequence). The CDR3 DNA reads TGCAGGCCGGTCAGGCGGGAGAATACAGATACGCAGTATTTT. Its protein product is CRPVRRENTDTQYF.